Sequencing of this TCR beta chain was carried out in a study of blood T cell repertoires in COVID-19. Background on the study: The origin of the acute and convalescent COVID-19 samples was the United States, Italy and Spain. The analysed material was cDNA or gDNA that came from T cells, B-cell-depleted T cells, or PBMCs.

Looked up from germline, CDR1 is KGHSH and CDR2 is LQKENI. The junction had 16 bases not matched to a gene; V was cut back by 2 bases and J by 7 bases. This CDR3 spans 18 amino acids. Per the study methods: How many nucleated cells were present was estimated from reference gene primer amplification. TCRdb's copy holds only in-frame clones and misses some; the assay was immunoSEQ multiplex PCR. V, J and clone size are taken as reported in that table, and D and trimming were inferred from the DNA itself. Here the sample spans tens of thousands of clones, 87% being singletons. The clonotype originates from a human donor with active COVID-19. The donor label of this sample is uncertain. The chain uses TRBV18 and TRBJ2-5; 10 nucleotides agree with TRBD2. The sample was peripheral blood. Here the CDR3 reads CASSPKTSGTPREGTQYF. The CDR3 nucleotides are TGTGCCAGCTCACCAAAAACTAGCGGGACTCCAAGAGAGGGGACCCAGTACTTC.